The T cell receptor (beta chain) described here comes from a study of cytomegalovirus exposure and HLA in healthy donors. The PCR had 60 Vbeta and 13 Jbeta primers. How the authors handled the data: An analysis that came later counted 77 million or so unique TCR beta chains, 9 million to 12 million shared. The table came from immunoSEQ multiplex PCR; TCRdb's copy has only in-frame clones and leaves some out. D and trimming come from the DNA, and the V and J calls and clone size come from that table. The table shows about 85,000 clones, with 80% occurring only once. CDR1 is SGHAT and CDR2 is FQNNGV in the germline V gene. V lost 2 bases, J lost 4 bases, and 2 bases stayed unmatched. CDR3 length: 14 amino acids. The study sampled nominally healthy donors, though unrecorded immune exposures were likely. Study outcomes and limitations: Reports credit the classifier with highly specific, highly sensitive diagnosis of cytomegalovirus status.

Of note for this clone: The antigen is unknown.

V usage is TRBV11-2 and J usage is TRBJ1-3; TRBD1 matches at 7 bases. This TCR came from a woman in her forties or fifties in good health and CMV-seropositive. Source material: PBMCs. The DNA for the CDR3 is TGTGCCAGCAGCTTAACAGGGGCAGGAAACACCATATATTTT. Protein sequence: CASSLTGAGNTIYF.